This TCR beta chain stems from a study of regulatory T cells in long-lasting Graves disease. As to time point: persistent/refractory GD, antithyroid drugs over 5 years with positive TRAb. The TCR library was prepared using RNA isolated from PBMCs. This clonotype occurred many times. Germline V gene data show CDR1 as DFQATT and CDR2 as SNEGSKA (reference sequence). CDR3 length equals 13 residues. The V segment lost 6 bases and the J segment 9 bases; nucleotides outside the gene matches: 8. Libraries of TCR beta came from iRepertoire HTBI primers plus Arm-PCR of CDR3 regions. TCRdb re-derived calls from the multiplex PCR reads in MiXCR, one entry per CDR3 protein. The data contain 350,000 to 500,000 distinct CDR3 sequences, 21% of them singletons.

This TCR was sampled from a female donor with Graves disease. The V and J genes are TRBV20-1 and TRBJ2-1, with 10 positions matching TRBD1. The specimen was peripheral blood mononuclear cells (PBMCs), collected when the disease was refractory, from a patient treated with antithyroid drugs. In nucleotides, the CDR3 is TGCAGTGCACTGCCGGGACAGGGGATTGAGCAGTTCTTC. Residues: CSALPGQGIEQFF.